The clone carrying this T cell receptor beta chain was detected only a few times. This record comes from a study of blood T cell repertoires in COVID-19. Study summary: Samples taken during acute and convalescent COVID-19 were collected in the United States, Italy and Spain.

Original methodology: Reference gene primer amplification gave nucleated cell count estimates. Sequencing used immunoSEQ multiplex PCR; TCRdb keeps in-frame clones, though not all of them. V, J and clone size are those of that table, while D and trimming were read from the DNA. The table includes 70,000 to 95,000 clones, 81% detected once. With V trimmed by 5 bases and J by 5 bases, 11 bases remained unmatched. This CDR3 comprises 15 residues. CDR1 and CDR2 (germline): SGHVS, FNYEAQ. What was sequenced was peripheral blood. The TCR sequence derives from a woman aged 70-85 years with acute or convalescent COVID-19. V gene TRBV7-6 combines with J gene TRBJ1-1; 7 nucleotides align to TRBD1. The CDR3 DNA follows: TGTGCCAGCAGCCCAACGGGACAGTCGGGAACTGAAGCTTTCTTT. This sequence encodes CASSPTGQSGTEAFF. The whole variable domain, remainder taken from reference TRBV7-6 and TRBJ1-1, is GAGVSQSPRYKVTKRGQDVALRCDPISGHVSLYWYRQALGQGPEFLTYFNYEAQQDKSGLPNDRFSAERPEGSISTLTIQRTEQRDSAMYRCASSPTGQSGTEAFFGQGTRLTVV.